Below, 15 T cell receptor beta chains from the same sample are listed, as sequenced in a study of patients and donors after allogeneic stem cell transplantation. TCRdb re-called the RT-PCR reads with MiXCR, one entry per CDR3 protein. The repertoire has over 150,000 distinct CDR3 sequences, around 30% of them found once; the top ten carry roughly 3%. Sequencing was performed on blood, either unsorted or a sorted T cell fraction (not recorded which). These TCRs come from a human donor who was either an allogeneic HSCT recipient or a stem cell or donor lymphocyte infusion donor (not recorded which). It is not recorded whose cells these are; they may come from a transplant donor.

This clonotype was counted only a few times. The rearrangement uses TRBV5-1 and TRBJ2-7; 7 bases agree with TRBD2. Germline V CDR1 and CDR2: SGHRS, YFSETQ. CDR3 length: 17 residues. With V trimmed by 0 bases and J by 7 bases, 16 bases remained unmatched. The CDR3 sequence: CASSLGATQWRGIEQYF. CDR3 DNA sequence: TGCGCCAGCAGCTTGGGAGCCACTCAGTGGCGGGGGATTGAGCAGTACTTC.

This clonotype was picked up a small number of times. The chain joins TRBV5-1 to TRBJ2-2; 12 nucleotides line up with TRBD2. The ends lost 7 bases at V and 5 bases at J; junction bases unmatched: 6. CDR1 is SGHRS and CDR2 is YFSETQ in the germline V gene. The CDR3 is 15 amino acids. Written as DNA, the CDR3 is TGCGCCAGCTCGACTAGCGGGAGAAATACCGGGGAGCTGTTTTTT. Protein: CASSTSGRNTGELFF.

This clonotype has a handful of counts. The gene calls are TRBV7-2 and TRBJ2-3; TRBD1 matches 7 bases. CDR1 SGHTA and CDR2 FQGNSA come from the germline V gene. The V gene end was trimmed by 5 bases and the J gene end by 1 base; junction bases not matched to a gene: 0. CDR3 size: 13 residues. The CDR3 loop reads CASSQGGTDTQYF. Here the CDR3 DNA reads TGTGCCAGCAGCCAGGGGGGCACAGATACGCAGTATTTT. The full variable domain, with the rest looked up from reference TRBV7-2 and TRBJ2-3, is GAGVSQSPSNKVTEKGKDVELRCDPISGHTALYWYRQSLGQGLEFLIYFQGNSAPDKSGLPSDRFSAERTGGSVSTLTIQRTQQEDSAVYLCASSQGGTDTQYFGPGTRLTVL.

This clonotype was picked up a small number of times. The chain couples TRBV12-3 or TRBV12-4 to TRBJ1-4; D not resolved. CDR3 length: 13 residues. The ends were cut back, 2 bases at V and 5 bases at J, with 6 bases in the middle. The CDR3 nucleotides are TGTGCCAGCAGTTTACCTGGGAATGAAAAACTGTTTTTT. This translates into CASSLPGNEKLFF.

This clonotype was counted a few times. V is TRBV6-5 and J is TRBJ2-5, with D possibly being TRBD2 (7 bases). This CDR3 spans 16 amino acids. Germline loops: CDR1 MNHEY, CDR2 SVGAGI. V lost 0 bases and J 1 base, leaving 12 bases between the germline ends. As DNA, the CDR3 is TGTGCCAGCAGTTACTCCGGGGGGCGCCCCCAAGAGACCCAGTACTTC. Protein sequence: CASSYSGGRPQETQYF.

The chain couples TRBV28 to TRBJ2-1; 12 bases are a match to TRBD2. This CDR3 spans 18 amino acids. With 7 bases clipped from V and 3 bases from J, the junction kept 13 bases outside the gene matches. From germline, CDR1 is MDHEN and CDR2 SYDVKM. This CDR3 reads CASTLGLAGRSNYNEQFF. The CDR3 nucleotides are TGTGCCAGCACCCTTGGACTAGCGGGGAGATCGAACTACAATGAGCAGTTCTTC.

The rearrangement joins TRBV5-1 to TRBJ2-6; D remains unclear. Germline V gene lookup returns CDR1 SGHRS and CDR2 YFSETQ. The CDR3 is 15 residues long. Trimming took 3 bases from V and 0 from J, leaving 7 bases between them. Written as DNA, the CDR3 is TGCGCCAGCAGCTACCGGAGCTCTGGGGCCAACGTCCTGACTTTC. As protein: CASSYRSSGANVLTF.

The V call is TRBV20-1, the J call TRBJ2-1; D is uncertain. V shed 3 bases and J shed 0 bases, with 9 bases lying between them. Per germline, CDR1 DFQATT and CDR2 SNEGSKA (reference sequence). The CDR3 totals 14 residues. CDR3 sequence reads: CSASLGFSYNEQFF. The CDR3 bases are TGCAGTGCTAGCCTGGGGTTCTCCTACAATGAGCAGTTCTTC.

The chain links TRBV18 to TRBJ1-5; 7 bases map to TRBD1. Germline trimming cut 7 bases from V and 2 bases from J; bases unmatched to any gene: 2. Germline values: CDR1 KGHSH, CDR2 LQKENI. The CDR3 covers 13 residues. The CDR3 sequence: CASLGQGNQPQHF. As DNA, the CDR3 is TGTGCCAGCTTAGGACAGGGCAATCAGCCCCAGCATTTT.

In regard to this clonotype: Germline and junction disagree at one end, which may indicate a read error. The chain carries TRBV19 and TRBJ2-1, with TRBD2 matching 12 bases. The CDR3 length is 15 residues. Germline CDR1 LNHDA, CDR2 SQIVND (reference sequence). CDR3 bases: TGTGCCAGCAGTATAAACCTAGCGGGAGGGAGAGAGCAGTTCTTC. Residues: CASSINLAGGREQFF. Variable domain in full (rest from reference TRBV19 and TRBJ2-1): DGGITQSPKYLFRKEGQNVTLSCEQNLNHDAMYWYRQDPGQGLRLIYYSQIVNDFQKGDIAEGYSVSREKKESFPLTVTSAQKNPTAFYLCASSINLAGGREQFFGPGTRLTVL.

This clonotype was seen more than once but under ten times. The CDR3: CASSQDLTGSSYNEQFF. The CDR3 DNA sequence: TGTGCCAGCAGCCAAGACCTGACTGGGAGCTCCTACAATGAGCAGTTCTTC. The chain is built from TRBV4-2 and TRBJ2-1, with a possible D match to TRBD2 (5 bases). The CDR3 spans 17 residues. The V and J ends lost 0 bases and 0 bases respectively, with 12 bases between them. CDR1 LGHNA and CDR2 YNFKEQ come from the germline V gene.

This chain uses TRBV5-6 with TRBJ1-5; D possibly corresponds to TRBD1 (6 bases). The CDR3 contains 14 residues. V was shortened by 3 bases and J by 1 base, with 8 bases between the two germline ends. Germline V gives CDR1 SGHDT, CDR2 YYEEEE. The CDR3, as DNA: TGTGCCAGCAGCTGGGGGCTCAGCAATCAGCCCCAGCATTTT. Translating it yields CASSWGLSNQPQHF.

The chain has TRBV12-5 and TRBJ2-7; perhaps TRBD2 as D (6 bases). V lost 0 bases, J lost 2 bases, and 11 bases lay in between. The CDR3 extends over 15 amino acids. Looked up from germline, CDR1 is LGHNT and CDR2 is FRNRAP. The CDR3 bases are TGTGCTAGTGGTTTGGTACGGGGGATGGCCTACGAGCAGTACTTC. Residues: CASGLVRGMAYEQYF.

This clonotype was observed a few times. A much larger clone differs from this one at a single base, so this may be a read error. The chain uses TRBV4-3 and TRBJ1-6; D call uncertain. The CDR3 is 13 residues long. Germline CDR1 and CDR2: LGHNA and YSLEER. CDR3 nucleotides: TGCGCCAGCAGCCAAGAACCCAATTCAACCCTCCACTTT. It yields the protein CASSQEPNSTLHF.

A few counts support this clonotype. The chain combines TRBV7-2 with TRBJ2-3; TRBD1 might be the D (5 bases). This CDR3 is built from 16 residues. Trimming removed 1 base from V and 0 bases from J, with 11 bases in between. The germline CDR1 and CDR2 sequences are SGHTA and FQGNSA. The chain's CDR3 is CASSLDPGSSTDTQYF. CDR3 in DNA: TGTGCCAGCAGCTTAGACCCAGGGTCTAGCACAGATACGCAGTATTTT.